A single sample is the source of the 28 T cell receptor beta chains below, sequenced in a study of long-term antiretroviral therapy in people with HIV. They ran version v3.0 of the immunoSEQ assay at survey level. TCRdb's copy holds only in-frame clones and misses some; the assay was immunoSEQ multiplex PCR. Counted here are 25,000 to 30,000 clones, around 90% occurring once; the ten biggest clones make up around 4.4%. This specimen was unsorted PBMCs, taken around 5 years after starting antiretroviral therapy. All receptors derive from a middle-aged woman with HIV.

The rearrangement joins TRBV9 to TRBJ2-7; the D is unclear. The CDR3 extends over 15 amino acids. CDR1 and CDR2 (germline): SGDLS, YYNGEE. Trimming cost V 0 bases and J 0 bases, with 10 bases left between them. CDR3 amino acids: CASSVGAVSSYEQYF. CDR3 bases: TGTGCCAGCAGCGTAGGGGCGGTTAGCTCCTACGAGCAGTACTTC.

Only a few counts were recorded for this clone. CDR3 sequence (DNA): TGTGCCAGCAGCCAAGTATTCAGCGGTCTGGGGGGCGAGCAGTACTTC. Translating it yields CASSQVFSGLGGEQYF. The chain carries TRBV4-2 and TRBJ2-7, with D tentatively TRBD2 (6 bases). CDR3 length equals 16 residues. Trimming left V 1 base short and J 6 bases short, with 19 bases between. From germline, CDR1 is LGHNA and CDR2 YNFKEQ.

J is TRBJ1-5 and V is TRBV19, with D tentatively TRBD1 (5 bases). V gave up 3 bases and J gave up 6 bases, with 15 bases separating them. This CDR3 comprises 15 residues. Per the germline V gene, CDR1 is LNHDA and CDR2 is SQIVND (reference sequence). In nucleotides, the CDR3 is TGTGCCAGTAGTATTGGAGGTTGGGGCCCTCAGCCCCAGCATTTT. Residues: CASSIGGWGPQPQHF. Full variable domain (rest looked up from reference TRBV19 and TRBJ1-5): DGGITQSPKYLFRKEGQNVTLSCEQNLNHDAMYWYRQDPGQGLRLIYYSQIVNDFQKGDIAEGYSVSREKKESFPLTVTSAQKNPTAFYLCASSIGGWGPQPQHFGDGTRLSIL.

The chain combines TRBV7-6 with TRBJ1-1; D ambiguous. Per the germline V gene, CDR1 is SGHVS and CDR2 is FNYEAQ. V lost 5 bases and J lost 0, with 16 bases in between. The CDR3 is 16 residues long. The CDR3: CASSPLTKLMNTEAFF. The DNA of the CDR3 is TGTGCCAGCAGCCCTCTTACAAAGCTCATGAACACTGAAGCTTTCTTT.

V usage is TRBV19 and J usage is TRBJ1-5, with D hard to call. The CDR3 consists of 12 residues. The V gene's germline CDR1 is LNHDA and CDR2 SQIVND (reference sequence). Trimming stripped 5 bases from V and 6 bases from J, with 8 bases between. The CDR3 bases are TGTGCCAGTAGTGGAAACGTTCAGCCCCAGCATTTT. It translates to CASSGNVQPQHF.

This clone was observed once. CDR3 nucleotide sequence: TGTGCCAGCAGCCGATACCGGGACTATATCTCCACCTTCCAAGAGACCCAGTACTTC. Encoded protein: CASSRYRDYISTFQETQYF. The V call is TRBV7-8, the J call TRBJ2-5, with 7 bases that match TRBD2. J was trimmed by 1 base and V by 5 bases; bases with no gene match: 19. This CDR3 spans 19 amino acids. Germline V gives CDR1 SGHVS, CDR2 FQNEAQ.

The chain links TRBV7-2 to TRBJ2-7, with 9 bases matching TRBD2. V was clipped by 5 bases and J by 2 bases; unmatched bases: 7. The CDR3 is 15 amino acids. CDR1 and CDR2 from the germline V gene are SGHTA and FQGNSA. CDR3 residues: CASSTASGAPYEQYF. The DNA of the CDR3 is TGTGCCAGCAGCACCGCTAGCGGGGCCCCCTACGAGCAGTACTTC.

The chain uses TRBV7-6 and TRBJ2-5, with TRBD2 matching over 10 bases. Germline V gene data show CDR1 as SGHVS and CDR2 as FNYEAQ. V shed 4 bases and J 1 base; nucleotides not matched to a gene: 6. This CDR3 is 16 amino acids long. The CDR3 DNA sequence: TGTGCCAGCAGCTCCCATCGGACTAGCGGCCAAGAGACCCAGTACTTC. Translating it yields CASSSHRTSGQETQYF.

This chain joins TRBV9 and TRBJ1-2; D is perhaps TRBD1 (6 bases). The CDR3 totals 14 residues. Germline CDR1 and CDR2: SGDLS and YYNGEE. V was clipped by 0 bases and J by 4 bases, with 10 bases between them. CDR3 protein: CASSVEQGGYGYTF. CDR3 sequence (DNA): TGTGCCAGCAGCGTAGAACAGGGTGGCTATGGCTACACCTTC. The full variable domain, rest sourced from reference TRBV9 and TRBJ1-2, is DSGVTQTPKHLITATGQRVTLRCSPRSGDLSVYWYQQSLDQGLQFLIQYYNGEERAKGNILERFSAQQFPDLHSELNLSSLELGDSALYFCASSVEQGGYGYTFGSGTRLTVV.

The V gene is TRBV29-1, the J gene TRBJ2-1; 9 positions match TRBD2. Germline assignment: CDR1 SQVTM and CDR2 ANQGSEA. Germline trimming cut 6 bases from V and 7 bases from J; bases unmatched to any gene: 10. The CDR3 consists of 14 residues. Here the CDR3 reads CSVGSAGGGNEQFF. The CDR3 DNA reads TGCAGCGTCGGGTCAGCGGGGGGTGGGAATGAGCAGTTCTTC.

In this sample, this clone turned up a few times. The chain links TRBV9 to TRBJ2-7; D call uncertain. In germline, CDR1 is SGDLS, CDR2 YYNGEE. The CDR3 contains 11 residues. V gave up 4 bases and J gave up 0 bases, with 2 bases separating them. The CDR3 region is CASSNSYEQYF. The CDR3 nucleotides are TGTGCCAGCAGCAACTCCTACGAGCAGTACTTC.

The rearrangement uses TRBV9 and TRBJ2-1, with D unresolved. The V end was cut by 0 bases, the J end by 7 bases, with 20 bases between. Germline assignment: CDR1 SGDLS and CDR2 YYNGEE. The CDR3 runs to 17 residues. The CDR3 is CASSVGLGRPRTNEQFF. CDR3 sequence (DNA): TGTGCCAGCAGCGTAGGGTTAGGTAGGCCCCGGACGAATGAGCAGTTCTTC.

The rearrangement links TRBV5-4 to TRBJ2-7; 9 bases are shared with TRBD1. The CDR3 runs to 14 residues. V lost 2 bases and J lost 3; bases outside the gene matches: 3. The germline CDR1 and CDR2 sequences are SGHNT and YYREEE (reference sequence). DNA of the CDR3: TGTGCCAGCAGCTTCGGACAGGGGATCTACGAGCAGTACTTC. Encoded protein: CASSFGQGIYEQYF.

This clone was counted between two and nine times. The chain employs TRBV6-9 and TRBJ1-6; D unresolved. Germline values: CDR1 MNHGY, CDR2 SVAAGI. V dropped 7 bases and J dropped 2 bases, with 6 bases sitting between them. CDR3 length: 13 residues. CDR3 protein: CASNRAYNSPLHF. DNA of the CDR3: TGTGCCAGCAACCGGGCCTATAATTCACCCCTCCACTTT.

V and J are TRBV5-6 and TRBJ2-3; TRBD2 agrees at 13 bases. The CDR3 is 18 amino acids. The trim removed 2 bases at V and 6 bases at J, leaving 12 bases unmatched. CDR1 and CDR2 from the germline V gene are SGHDT and YYEEEE. The CDR3 loop is CASSFPGTSGVPPDTQYF. The CDR3, as DNA: TGTGCCAGCAGCTTCCCCGGGACTAGCGGGGTCCCCCCGGATACGCAGTATTTT.

The chain's CDR3 is CASRTGGAGNSPLHF. CDR3 nucleotides: TGTGCCAGCAGGACAGGGGGCGCCGGTAATTCACCCCTCCACTTT. The chain joins TRBV2 to TRBJ1-6; 10 bases are shared with TRBD1. Germline V gene lookup returns CDR1 SNHLY and CDR2 FYNNEI. This CDR3 comprises 15 residues. J was trimmed by 6 bases and V by 6 bases; bases with no gene match: 5.

The chain links TRBV18 to TRBJ1-1; no definite D call. Between the trimmed V and J ends, which lost 3 bases and 11 bases, there was a span of 13 bases. Per the germline V gene, CDR1 is KGHSH and CDR2 is LQKENI. This CDR3 contains 12 residues. In DNA, the CDR3 is TGTGCCAGCTCACCTTCTGAGGTAGTCGCTTTCTTT. As protein: CASSPSEVVAFF.

This clone was counted between two and nine times. CDR3 amino acids: CASSQERFYEQYF. The CDR3 nucleotides read TGCGCCAGCAGCCAAGAGAGGTTCTACGAGCAGTACTTC. The chain joins TRBV4-3 to TRBJ2-7; D not certain. The CDR3 spans 13 residues. CDR1 LGHNA and CDR2 YSLEER come from the germline V gene. V shed 0 bases and J shed 3 bases, with 6 bases lying between them.

The chain is built from TRBV7-9 and TRBJ2-2; 9 positions agree with TRBD1. V lost 4 bases and J lost 4; bases outside the gene matches: 7. The CDR3 length is 16 residues. The V gene's germline CDR1 is SEHNR and CDR2 FQNEAQ (reference sequence). The CDR3 sequence: CASSSGTGYITGELFF. The CDR3, as DNA: TGTGCCAGCAGCTCCGGGACAGGGTATATCACCGGGGAGCTGTTTTTT.

V and J are TRBV27 and TRBJ1-1, with 8 positions matching TRBD1. This CDR3 spans 14 amino acids. Unmatched junction bases numbered 4, after V lost 4 bases and J lost 3 bases. Germline V lookup: CDR1 MNHEY, CDR2 SMNVEV (reference sequence). The CDR3 region has the DNA TGTGCCAGCAGTTCAGGGGGCAGGTACACTGAAGCTTTCTTT. Translation gives CASSSGGRYTEAFF.

Only one count was recorded for this clone. The rearrangement uses TRBV7-9 and TRBJ1-4; D remains ambiguous. Germline V gene data show CDR1 as SEHNR and CDR2 as FQNEAQ (reference sequence). Trimming took off 0 bases at V and 2 bases at J, with 13 bases between the two ends. The CDR3 is made up of 17 amino acids. The CDR3 loop is CASSLALGSWTNEKLFF. CDR3 nucleotides: TGTGCCAGCAGCTTAGCGCTCGGGTCGTGGACTAATGAAAAACTGTTTTTT. The complete variable domain, with remaining parts taken from reference TRBV7-9 and TRBJ1-4, reads DTGVSQNPRHKITKRGQNVTFRCDPISEHNRLYWYRQTLGQGPEFLTYFQNEAQLEKSRLLSDRFSAERPKGSFSTLEIQRTEQGDSAMYLCASSLALGSWTNEKLFFGSGTQLSVL.

The chain is built from TRBV29-1 and TRBJ2-1; 9 nucleotides line up with TRBD2. Per the germline V gene, CDR1 is SQVTM and CDR2 is ANQGSEA. Trimming at V came to 1 base and at J to 13 bases, leaving 5 bases not matched to a gene. The CDR3 length is 12 residues. The CDR3 nucleotides read TGCAGCGTTGAAGTACGACTAGCGGAACAGTTCTTC. It is translated as CSVEVRLAEQFF.

The V gene is TRBV11-3, the J gene TRBJ1-2; 7 bases fit TRBD1. The CDR3 covers 14 residues. Germline V gene lookup returns CDR1 SGHNT and CDR2 YENEEA. Unmatched junction bases numbered 4, after V lost 5 bases and J lost 1 base. CDR3: CASSTGTVNYGYTF. For the CDR3, the DNA is TGTGCCAGCAGCACCGGGACAGTTAACTATGGCTACACCTTC.

J is TRBJ1-4 and V is TRBV18; 8 bases map to TRBD1. Germline CDR1 is KGHSH and CDR2 is LQKENI. V gave up 8 bases and J gave up 0 bases; unmatched junction bases: 8. CDR3 size: 16 residues. CDR3 amino acids: CASQDRVIATNEKLFF. In DNA, the CDR3 is TGTGCCAGCCAGGACAGGGTCATTGCAACTAATGAAAAACTGTTTTTT.

This clone appeared a few times. The chain links TRBV11-2 to TRBJ2-3, with TRBD2 matching 8 bases. V trimming: 4 bases; J trimming: 2 bases; junction bases outside the gene matches: 8. Germline values: CDR1 SGHAT, CDR2 FQNNGV. The length of the CDR3 is 16 residues. CDR3 sequence reads: CASSSHPSGYTDTQYF. The CDR3 nucleotides are TGTGCCAGCAGCTCCCACCCTAGCGGGTACACAGATACGCAGTATTTT.

The chain is built from TRBV6-1 and TRBJ1-2; TRBD1 is a possible D gene (6 bases). The germline gives CDR1 MNHNS, CDR2 SASEGT. This CDR3 contains 14 residues. V shed 6 bases and J shed 0 bases, with 11 bases lying between them. The CDR3 nucleotides are TGTGCCAGCAGGCGGGCAGGGGCTAACTATGGCTACACCTTC. Protein product: CASRRAGANYGYTF.

The chain combines TRBV30 with TRBJ1-1, with 7 bases that match TRBD1. The germline gives CDR1 GTSNPN, CDR2 SVGIG (reference sequence). CDR3 length: 15 residues. Trimming cost V 3 bases and J 0 bases; bases outside gene matches: 7. CDR3 DNA sequence: TGTGCCTGGAGCTGGACAGGATCCATGAACACTGAAGCTTTCTTT. It yields the protein CAWSWTGSMNTEAFF.

The chain uses TRBV10-3 and TRBJ2-1; perhaps D is TRBD1 or TRBD2 (5 bases each). CDR3 length: 13 amino acids. Trimming removed 4 bases at V and 4 bases at J, with 8 bases between. The V gene's germline CDR1 is ENHRY and CDR2 SYGVKD. The CDR3 nucleotides read TGTGCCATCAGTGTGGGGGATTACAATGAGCAGTTCTTC. Amino acid sequence: CAISVGDYNEQFF.